This section outlines one TCR beta chain sequence together with its context. The target of this receptor is not known. Base qualities are not at hand, and no much larger clone is one base apart. The sample originates from a study of PD-1 blockade in classical Hodgkin lymphoma (dated by TCRdb to 2018 to 2021). The study in broad terms: Nivolumab dosing was 3 mg/kg intravenously every 2 weeks, continuing until either disease progression or unacceptable toxicity. The study used TCR beta sequencing and CyTOF to define a peripheral blood immune signature of response to PD-1 blockade in classical Hodgkin lymphoma. Summary of the overall study and its limitations: Only a single clinical trial cohort was studied, and what caused the repertoire differences, possibly disease activity or prior therapy, remained undefined. Trial patients with a complete response had baseline diversity similar to that of newly diagnosed patients, while partial responders and progressors had significantly lower diversity. Baseline TCR diversity was reported to be lower in newly diagnosed patients than in healthy donors and to be lower still in relapsed/refractory patients. Lower diversity was seen in patients whose nivolumab began less than 1 year after ASCT, and these patients were left out of later analyses so that immune reconstitution would not confound the results. CD4+ but not CD8+ TCR diversity rose significantly by C4D1 (p=0.0027 vs p=0.16), most apparent in complete responders (p=0.02).

The time point label, as the study defines it: cycle 2 day 1 (C2D1) of nivolumab. Every trial patient had relapsed after autologous stem cell transplantation, and cohorts A, B and C differed in prior brentuximab vedotin exposure. The trial cohort comprised approximately 55 patients with relapsed/refractory classical Hodgkin lymphoma whose best overall responses were complete response, partial response or progressive disease. Trial patients were treated with single-agent nivolumab in the multi-cohort phase II CheckMate 205 trial. An independent review committee assessed best overall response by applying the 2007 International Working Group response criteria. PBMCs from the trial were collected at three points: immediately before nivolumab initiation (C1D1), and during therapy at cycle 2 day 1 and cycle 4 day 1. Peripheral blood was collected in 8 mL Vacutainer Cell Preparation Tubes, from which PBMCs were isolated by centrifugation and then cryopreserved.

Genomic DNA was isolated using the Qiagen DNeasy kit from unsorted PBMCs as well as from negatively selected CD4+ and CD8+ fractions. Amplification of TCR beta CDR3 regions was done by immunoSEQ multiplex PCR with primers that anneal to V and J segments. Amplification bias was minimized using a synthetic immune receptor repertoire, and residual bias was removed computationally after sequencing. Turning to the authors' computational methods: Custom Python scripts were used to quantify repertoire diversity as the Shannon entropy index. Unsorted, CD4+ and CD8+ repertoires were analyzed separately, except in combined analyses where CD4+ and CD8+ sequences were merged in silico. A clone was considered expanded if an increase in frequency of at least 2-fold after treatment relative to C1D1 was found, and a pseudocount of 0.5 was applied to clones undetected at baseline. Singleton clones were defined as clones with 0 or 1 copy at C1D1, and non-singleton clones were defined as clones with 2 or more copies. Clones expanded in unsorted samples were assigned a CD4+, CD8+ or unknown annotation through matching of protein sequences in sorted samples from the same patient. Diversity changes from C1D1 to C4D1 were tested in paired samples using Wilcoxon tests. TCRdb retrieved this table from immuneACCESS and kept in-frame rearrangements only. Not all clones are present; in checked studies, unresolved V genes account for under half, and no reason is known for the remainder. That table is the source of V, J and clone size, and D and trimming were worked out from the DNA. Within this sample are just under 30,000 clones, with 70% to 80% of them counted one time only. The leading ten clones occupy roughly 4% of the sample.

The TCR comes from a human donor with classical Hodgkin lymphoma. The starting material was peripheral blood mononuclear cells (PBMCs), obtained before the second cycle of nivolumab.

Here the CDR3 is given as CASSLTSLGGYNEQFF. DNA sequence: TGCGCCAGCAGCTTGACTAGTTTGGGGGGGTACAATGAGCAGTTCTTC. Recombination joined TRBV5-1 with TRBJ2-1, and 7 junctional nucleotides match TRBD2. From a lookup of the germline V gene, CDR1 and CDR2 are SGHRS and YFSETQ. Trimming takes 1 base off V and 4 bases off J; junction bases not matched to a gene: 8. CDR3 length: 16 amino acids, cysteine to phenylalanine. Left in the record is the CDR3 DNA by itself, 48 bases read in frame from the first base.